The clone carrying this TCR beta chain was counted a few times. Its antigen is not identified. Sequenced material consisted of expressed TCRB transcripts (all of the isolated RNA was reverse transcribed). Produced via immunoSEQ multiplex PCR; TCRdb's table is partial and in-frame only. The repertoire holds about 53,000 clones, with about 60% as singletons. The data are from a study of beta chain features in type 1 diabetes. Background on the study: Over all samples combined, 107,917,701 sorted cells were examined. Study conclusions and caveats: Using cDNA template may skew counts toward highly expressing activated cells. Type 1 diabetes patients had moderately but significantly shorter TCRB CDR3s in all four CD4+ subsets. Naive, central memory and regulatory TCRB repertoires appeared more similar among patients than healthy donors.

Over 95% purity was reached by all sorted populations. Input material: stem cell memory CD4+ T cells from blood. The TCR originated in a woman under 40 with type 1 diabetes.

This CDR3 reads CAWSIKGTSGRQYF. In DNA form, the CDR3 reads TGTGCCTGGAGTATTAAGGGGACTAGCGGGCGCCAGTACTTC. This sequence joins TRBV30 and TRBJ2-7, with 12 bases fitting TRBD2. CDR1 and CDR2 (germline): GTSNPN, SVGIG (reference sequence). CDR3 size: 14 residues. V gave up 2 bases and J gave up 10 bases; unmatched junction bases: 9.